One sample yielded the 16 T cell receptor beta chains listed below, sequenced in a study of blood T cells in healthy people across ages. Primers used in a second PCR of about 6 to 11 cycles were a sample-barcoded 5' primer and a J-beta primer mix. TCRdb analysed the 5' RACE reads with MiXCR anew, one entry per CDR3 protein. The sample lists hundreds of thousands of distinct CDR3 sequences, approximately 21% occurring once. The sample was blood. These receptors came from a man in his 70s in good health.

This clonotype was seen only a few times. The CDR3: CAIGDGLAGVVSYNEQFF. CDR3 nucleotide sequence: TGTGCCATCGGGGACGGACTAGCGGGAGTTGTCTCCTACAATGAGCAGTTCTTC. This chain joins TRBV10-3 and TRBJ2-1; 13 bases map to TRBD2. The CDR3 spans 18 residues. Looked up from germline, CDR1 is ENHRY and CDR2 is SYGVKD. Trimming removed 8 bases from V and 0 bases from J; junction bases left unmatched: 10.

This clonotype occurred a few times. The CDR3 DNA sequence: TGTGCCATCAGTGAGTGGGGGGGGGCCAACGTCCTGACTTTC. This gives the protein CAISEWGGANVLTF. The rearrangement joins TRBV10-3 to TRBJ2-6; D tentatively reads TRBD1 or TRBD2 (5 bases each). Germline V CDR1 and CDR2: ENHRY, SYGVKD. This CDR3 contains 14 residues. V dropped 1 base and J dropped 4 bases, with 5 bases sitting between them.

On this clonotype itself: Germline and junction disagree at one end, which may indicate a read error. The V and J genes are TRBV7-2 and TRBJ2-7, with 9 bases identical to TRBD1. The CDR3 has 14 residues. Germline V gene data show CDR1 as SGHTA and CDR2 as FQGNSA. The CDR3 sequence is CASSLGQGSYERYF. The CDR3 nucleotides read TGTGCCAGCAGCCTCGGACAGGGGAGCTACGAGCGGTACTTC.

Points on this clonotype: At one boundary the junction diverges from the germline segment, which might be a read error. The chain combines TRBV9 with TRBJ2-5; D gene unclear. Germline V gene data show CDR1 as SGDLS and CDR2 as YYNGEE. CDR3 length equals 14 residues. This CDR3 is CASSERQAQETQCF. As DNA, the CDR3 is TGTGCCAGCAGCGAACGACAAGCCCAAGAGACCCAGTGCTTC.

This chain joins TRBV20-1 and TRBJ1-1; D unclear. The germline CDR1 and CDR2 sequences are DFQATT and SNEGSKA (reference sequence). V lost 5 bases to trimming and J lost 4 bases, with 14 bases between them. The CDR3 has 13 amino acids. The CDR3 bases are TGCAGTGCTCTTCCGCCAGGCCCCACTGAAGCTTTCTTT. It translates to CSALPPGPTEAFF.

This clonotype is medium-sized by share. The chain links TRBV10-3 to TRBJ1-2, with D uncertain. Per germline, CDR1 ENHRY and CDR2 SYGVKD. There are 13 residues in the CDR3. With 4 bases removed from V and 4 bases from J, the gap between germline ends came to 10 bases. CDR3 sequence (DNA): TGTGCCATCAGTGGCCCTCCGGTCTATGGCTACACCTTC. It specifies CAISGPPVYGYTF.

CDR3 sequence reads: CASSKGIYRGSIAEAFF. CDR3 in DNA: TGTGCCAGCAGCAAAGGGATTTACAGGGGGAGTATTGCTGAAGCTTTCTTT. The V call is TRBV3-1, the J call TRBJ1-1, with 8 positions matching TRBD1. The CDR3 contains 17 residues. Germline V CDR1 and CDR2: LGHDT, YNNKEL (reference sequence). Trimming removed 5 bases from V and 6 bases from J; junction bases left unmatched: 17.

Of note for this clonotype: This may come from a read error, since a much larger clone is one base off. The CDR3 does not end in the conserved phenylalanine or tryptophan, so this is likely a read error. The chain uses TRBV5-1 and TRBJ2-5, with 11 bases fitting TRBD2. V dropped 4 bases and J dropped 3; count of bases not matched to a gene: 5. The CDR3 is 15 amino acids. CDR1 SGHRS and CDR2 YFSETQ come from the germline V gene. CDR3 in DNA: TGCGCCAGCAGCGGGGGACTAGCGGAGGAAGAGACCCAGTACTCC. It is translated as CASSGGLAEEETQYS.

The chain employs TRBV28 and TRBJ1-1; 8 nucleotides match TRBD1. Trimming removed 5 bases from V and 12 bases from J; junction bases left unmatched: 14. CDR1 MDHEN and CDR2 SYDVKM come from the germline V gene. The CDR3 spans 14 residues. The CDR3 bases are TGTGCCAGCAGTCCATCGACAGGGGTGCGCTTGACTTTCTTT. This sequence encodes CASSPSTGVRLTFF.

The V call is TRBV10-3, the J call TRBJ1-1; D gene ambiguous. Germline values: CDR1 ENHRY, CDR2 SYGVKD. Trimming cost V 2 bases and J 3 bases, with 7 bases left between them. There are 13 residues in the CDR3. CDR3: CAISEEGYTEAFF. The DNA for the CDR3 is TGTGCCATCAGTGAGGAGGGATACACTGAAGCTTTCTTT.

The chain employs TRBV7-9 and TRBJ1-3; D unresolved. The CDR3 has 16 amino acids. The V end was cut by 0 bases, the J end by 0 bases, with 9 bases between. Germline CDR1 is SEHNR and CDR2 is FQNEAQ (reference sequence). The CDR3 reads CASSLADGFSGNTIYF. Here the CDR3 DNA reads TGTGCCAGCAGCTTAGCGGACGGGTTCTCTGGAAACACCATATATTTT.

This clonotype showed up just a few times. The chain combines TRBV9 with TRBJ2-1; TRBD2 matches at 10 bases. With V trimmed by 4 bases and J by 2 bases, 6 bases remained unmatched. Germline V lookup: CDR1 SGDLS, CDR2 YYNGEE. CDR3 length equals 16 residues. CDR3 sequence reads: CASSPMTSGPYNEQFF. CDR3 nucleotide sequence: TGTGCCAGCAGCCCAATGACTAGCGGGCCCTACAATGAGCAGTTCTTC.

V and J are TRBV12-3 or TRBV12-4 and TRBJ2-2; 8 bases are shared with TRBD2. The trim removed 3 bases at V and 4 bases at J, leaving 4 bases unmatched. The CDR3 extends over 15 amino acids. CDR3 in DNA: TGTGCCAGCAGTTTGGGACTAGGAGGCACCGGGGAGCTGTTTTTT. Protein: CASSLGLGGTGELFF.

There are a few counts of this clonotype. The CDR3 region is CSASPGGRGTQYF. CDR3 nucleotide sequence: TGCAGTGCTAGTCCAGGGGGTCGTGGGACCCAGTACTTC. The J gene is TRBJ2-5, the V gene TRBV20-1; TRBD1 matches at 7 bases. Germline V gives CDR1 DFQATT, CDR2 SNEGSKA (reference sequence). This CDR3 spans 13 amino acids. The junction had 8 bases not matched to a gene; V was cut back by 3 bases and J by 7 bases.

This clonotype was seen just once. The chain combines TRBV6-1 with TRBJ1-4; a weak D match, TRBD1 (5 bases). The CDR3 loop spans 13 amino acids. Germline V CDR1 and CDR2: MNHNS, SASEGT. V lost 4 bases, J lost 6 bases, and 9 bases lay in between. This CDR3 reads CASSAGGYEKLFF. In nucleotides, the CDR3 is TGTGCCAGCAGTGCCGGGGGTTATGAAAAACTGTTTTTT.

The chain is built from TRBV20-1 and TRBJ2-3, with 9 positions matching TRBD2. The germline V gene encodes CDR1 DFQATT and CDR2 SNEGSKA (reference sequence). The CDR3 runs to 13 residues. After removal of 5 bases from V and 4 bases from J, the junction contained 4 bases not matched to a gene. In nucleotides, the CDR3 is TGCAGTGCTGTTAGCGGGAGAGCAGATACGCAGTATTTT. This translates into CSAVSGRADTQYF.